The rows below give T cell receptor beta chains drawn from one sample of a study of OX40 agonist ivuxolimab in advanced cancers. Produced via immunoSEQ multiplex PCR; TCRdb's table is partial and in-frame only. This table holds about 99,000 clones, roughly 90% found once. This specimen consisted of CD4+ or CD8+ T cells sorted from blood, obtained in a trial of the OX40 agonist ivuxolimab. The receptor source for this set is an adult with an advanced solid tumor such as melanoma, head and neck, liver or kidney cancer. CDR3s include the opening cysteine and the closing phenylalanine or tryptophan. D genes are given only for firm matches. Clone size is shown for a subset of rows, as once, few, many or a class of expanded clone.

>NA|TRBV2|TRBD2|TRBJ2-1
TGTGCCAGCAGACCCGGGACTAGCTCCTACAATGAGCAGTTCTTC
CASRPGTSSYNEQFF
>few|TRBV10-3|NA|TRBJ1-6
TGTGCCATCAAAAGCGAGAATTCACCCCTCCACTTT
CAIKSENSPLHF
>NA|TRBV7-3|TRBD2|TRBJ2-1
TGTGCCAGCAGCTTTGGACTAGCGGGAGGTGAGCAGTTCTTC
CASSFGLAGGEQFF
>NA|TRBV5-1|NA|TRBJ2-7
TGCGCCAGCAGCAAGGAACAGGGTGGAATCTACGAGCAGTACTTC
CASSKEQGGIYEQYF
>NA|TRBV18|NA|TRBJ2-3
TGTGCCAGCTCACGGGGCGGTAACACAGATACGCAGTATTTT
CASSRGGNTDTQYF
>once|TRBV7-2|NA|TRBJ2-7
TGTGCCAGCAGCTTAGCCCGGGGCTACGAGCAGTACTTC
CASSLARGYEQYF
>NA|TRBV7-9|NA|TRBJ2-1
TGTGCCAGCAGCTTAACGGGAGCGGGACAAGGGAATGAGCAGTTCTTC
CASSLTGAGQGNEQFF
>NA|TRBV28|TRBD1|TRBJ2-7
TGTGCCAGCAGTCCCACAGGGGATAAACAGTACTTC
CASSPTGDKQYF
>NA|TRBV7-9|NA|TRBJ2-7
TGTGCCAGCAGCTTACTAGCCGGCCCTCTTGGTGAGCAGTACTTC
CASSLLAGPLGEQYF
>once|TRBV18|TRBD1|TRBJ2-6
TGTGCCAGCTCACAAAGGACGGGACAGGGGGCTTCTGGGGCCAACGTCCTGACTTTC
CASSQRTGQGASGANVLTF
>NA|TRBV9|NA|TRBJ2-1
TGTGCCAGCAGCGCCTACCCCGCCCCCTACAATGAGCAGTTCTTC
CASSAYPAPYNEQFF
>NA|TRBV10-3|TRBD2|TRBJ2-7
TGTGCCATACGACCGGTGGGGCGGGAGGCCTACGAGCAGTACTTC
CAIRPVGREAYEQYF
>NA|TRBV11-2|NA|TRBJ2-7
TGTGCCAGCAGCTTAGAACGGGGCGAGCAGTACTTC
CASSLERGEQYF
>few|TRBV27|NA|TRBJ2-6
TGTGCCAGCAGTTTATCGATGTCTGGGGCCAACGTCCTGACTTTC
CASSLSMSGANVLTF
>NA|TRBV6-6|NA|TRBJ2-6
TGTGCCAGCACCCCAGACGGCTCTGGGGCCAACGTCCTGACTTTC
CASTPDGSGANVLTF
>NA|TRBV7-3|TRBD2|TRBJ2-7
TGTGCCAGCAGCGGTAGCGGGAGAATGTACGAGCAGTACTTC
CASSGSGRMYEQYF
>NA|TRBV6-1|NA|TRBJ2-5
TGTGCCAGCGCCGCCCAGACCCAGTACTTC
CASAAQTQYF
>NA|TRBV6-5|NA|TRBJ2-7
TGTGCCAGCAGTTACTCCGCCAGAGCCTACGAGCAGTACTTC
CASSYSARAYEQYF
>NA|TRBV28|NA|TRBJ1-2
TGTGCCAGCACCTACAGGAGTGGCTACACCTTC
CASTYRSGYTF
>few|TRBV7-6|NA|TRBJ2-7
TGTGCCACGTCGAGTTGGGAGTTCGGCTACGAGCAGTACTTC
CATSSWEFGYEQYF
>NA|TRBV7-8|NA|TRBJ2-3
TGTGCCAGCAGCTTGAACTTCGGCACAGATACGCAGTATTTT
CASSLNFGTDTQYF
>NA|TRBV29-1|TRBD2|TRBJ2-1
TGCAGCGTTGTGACTAGCGGGAGAGTATATGAGCAGTTCTTC
CSVVTSGRVYEQFF
>once|TRBV4-2|TRBD1|TRBJ2-1
TGTGCCAGCAGCCCGCGACAGGGGGCGAACAATGAGCAGTTCTTC
CASSPRQGANNEQFF
>NA|TRBV7-8|NA|TRBJ2-1
TGTGCCAGCAGCTTATCGACGGTAAGCTCCTACAATGAGCAGTTCTTC
CASSLSTVSSYNEQFF
>NA|TRBV14|TRBD1|TRBJ2-5
TGTGCCAGCAGCCAAGGGACAGGGGCGGTAGAGACCCAGTACTTC
CASSQGTGAVETQYF
>NA|TRBV19|TRBD1|TRBJ2-5
TGTGCCAGTAGAACCGGGACAGGGGGCTCGGAGACCCAGTACTTC
CASRTGTGGSETQYF
>NA|TRBV19|NA|TRBJ2-3
TGTGCCAGTAGTCTGGTCCGGCGAGATACGCAGTATTTT
CASSLVRRDTQYF
>NA|TRBV9|NA|TRBJ1-3
TGTGCCAGCAGCCCCGGACAGAAGACCTCTGGAAACACCATATATTTT
CASSPGQKTSGNTIYF
>NA|TRBV5-1|NA|TRBJ1-1
TGCGCCAGCAGCCTACAGGGAACTGAAGCTTTCTTT
CASSLQGTEAFF
>NA|TRBV2|NA|TRBJ1-2
TGTGCCAGCAGTGAAACCACGGGGATATATGGCTACACCTTC
CASSETTGIYGYTF
>NA|TRBV29-1|NA|TRBJ1-2
TGCAGCGCCGAAGGGAGCTATGGCTACACCTTC
CSAEGSYGYTF